This T cell receptor (beta chain) appears in the sequencing data of a study of cytomegalovirus exposure and HLA in healthy donors. This clone has a handful of counts. 13 Jbeta primers and 60 Vbeta primers were used for the PCR. The assay was immunoSEQ multiplex PCR, and TCRdb's table has in-frame clones only and misses some. The sample yields just over 200,000 clones, around 64% seen once. V was clipped by 3 bases and J by 5 bases, with 10 bases between them. Germline CDR1 is KGHSH and CDR2 is LQKENI. CDR3 size: 13 residues. The rearrangement joins TRBV18 to TRBJ2-5; no definite D call. The receptor was derived from a middle-aged man in good health and CMV-seropositive. Specimen: PBMCs. This chain's CDR3 is CASSPSQRETQYF. DNA of the CDR3: TGTGCCAGCTCACCGAGTCAGAGGGAGACCCAGTACTTC. Variable domain in full (rest from reference TRBV18 and TRBJ2-5): NAGVMQNPRHLVRRRGQEARLRCSPMKGHSHVYWYRQLPEEGLKFMVYLQKENIIDESGMPKERFSAEFPKEGPSILRIQQVVRGDSAAYFCASSPSQRETQYFGPGTRLLVL.